The sequence of this T cell receptor (beta chain) was determined in a study of T cells of healthy individuals (dated by TCRdb to about 2018). V gives up 4 bases and J gives up 3 bases, and the segment between their germline ends measures 10 bases. The CDR3 covers 14 residues, taking in both the cysteine and the phenylalanine. Here the CDR3 DNA is all that survives: 42 bases in frame from base 1. Taken from the germline V gene (reference sequence), the CDR1 and CDR2 loops are LNHNV and YYDKDF. Library preparation used 5' RACE. Sequencing instrument: Illumina MiSeq. The public reads were quality trimmed at Q25 with fastp and then assembled into clones with MiXCR by TCRdb, keeping productive beta chains. Records with the same CDR3 protein are collapsed into one entry carrying the most frequent genes and DNA. In this sample the table shows around 98,000 distinct CDR3 sequences, roughly a sixth of which occur a single time. Of the sample, 6.2% is held by the ten largest clones.

Comment on this clonotype: Its specific antigen is unknown. Base qualities are not recorded, but no much larger clone differs from it by a single base.

The TCR comes from a human donor in good health. The rearrangement joined TRBV15 to TRBJ2-1, and the D gene may be TRBD1, 5 bases matching. CDR3 region: CATSNRQLYNEQFF. At the DNA level, the sequence is TGTGCCACCAGCAATCGACAGCTCTACAATGAGCAGTTCTTC.